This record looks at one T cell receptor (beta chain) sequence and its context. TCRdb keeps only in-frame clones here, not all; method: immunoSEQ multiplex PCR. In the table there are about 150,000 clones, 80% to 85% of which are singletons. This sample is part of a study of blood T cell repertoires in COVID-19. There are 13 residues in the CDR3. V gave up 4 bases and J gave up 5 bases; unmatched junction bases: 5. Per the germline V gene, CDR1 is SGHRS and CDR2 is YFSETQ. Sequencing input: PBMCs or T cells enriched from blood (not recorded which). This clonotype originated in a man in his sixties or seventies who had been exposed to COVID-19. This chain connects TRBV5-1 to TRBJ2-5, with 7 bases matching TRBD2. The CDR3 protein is CASSAGLEETQYF. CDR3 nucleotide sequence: TGCGCCAGCAGCGCAGGACTAGAGGAGACCCAGTACTTC.